The rows below give T cell receptor beta chains drawn from one sample of a study of cytomegalovirus exposure and HLA in healthy donors. Assay used: immunoSEQ multiplex PCR; TCRdb lists only in-frame clones, some missing. The repertoire holds around 150,000 clones, with about four fifths as singletons. Sample: PBMCs. The receptors originated from a man aged 35-49 years in good health and CMV-seropositive. The CDR3 runs from the conserved cysteine through the conserved F or W. Fields, in order: J gene, V gene, clone size, D gene, CDR3 DNA, CDR3 protein. The D gene is left open where the match is weak. Size values are once, few and many counts, or a class for expanded clones, and some rows have none.

TRBJ1-1,TRBV19,.,.,TGTGCCAGTAGTATAAGCCTCGGGCTGGGGCAGTTGAACACTGAAGCTTTCTTT,CASSISLGLGQLNTEAFF
TRBJ1-2,TRBV7-9,once,TRBD1,TGTGCCAGCAGCTCGGGACAGGCAGCTGACTATGGCTACACCTTC,CASSSGQAADYGYTF
TRBJ2-1,TRBV27,.,.,TGTGCCAGCAGCAGGGTTGGCAATGAGCAGTTCTTC,CASSRVGNEQFF
TRBJ1-4,TRBV7-9,.,TRBD1,TGTTCCAGCAGCTTGGGACAGGGGACAACTAATGAAAAACTGTTTTTT,CSSSLGQGTTNEKLFF
TRBJ2-3,TRBV30,.,.,TGTGCCTGGAGGCTCAGGCACACAGATACGCAGTATTTT,CAWRLRHTDTQYF
TRBJ2-1,TRBV6-1,.,.,TGTGCCAGCACCCTGGCCGGGGGTGAGCAGTTCTTC,CASTLAGGEQFF
TRBJ1-2,TRBV11-3,.,.,TGTGCCAGCAGCCCCTTGCGGCAGGGCGCTAACTATGGCTACACCTTC,CASSPLRQGANYGYTF
TRBJ1-5,TRBV5-8,.,TRBD1,TGTGCCAGCAGCTCACAGGGGGGGAACAATCAGCCCCAGCATTTT,CASSSQGGNNQPQHF
TRBJ2-2,TRBV7-9,.,TRBD2,TGTGCCAGCAGCGCTACCGGGACTAGCGGGTGGGACACCGGGGAGCTGTTTTTT,CASSATGTSGWDTGELFF
TRBJ1-6,TRBV5-1,.,TRBD1,TGCGCCAGCAGCCGCGGACAGGAAAATTCACCCCTCCACTTT,CASSRGQENSPLHF
TRBJ2-3,TRBV18,.,TRBD2,TGTGCCAGCTTAACACGGACTAGCGTCACAGATACGCAGTATTTT,CASLTRTSVTDTQYF
TRBJ2-1,TRBV10-1,.,TRBD2,TGCGCCAGCAGCCAAGGGCTAGCGGGAAATAATGAGCAGTTCTTC,CASSQGLAGNNEQFF
TRBJ1-1,TRBV2,.,.,TGTGCCAGCAGATCCAGGGCGGAGAACACTGAAGCTTTCTTT,CASRSRAENTEAFF
TRBJ2-7,TRBV6-1,few,TRBD2,TGTGCTCTCGGGACTAGCGGGTTCCGAATGTACTTC,CALGTSGFRMYF
TRBJ1-1,TRBV5-4,few,.,TGTGCCAGCAGCGCCATACTCACTGAAGCTTTCTTT,CASSAILTEAFF
TRBJ1-2,TRBV7-8,.,TRBD1,TGTGCCAGCAGCTTAATGGGACAGGGCGTACATGGCTACACCTTC,CASSLMGQGVHGYTF
TRBJ2-1,TRBV19,once,.,TGTGCCAGTAGTTCATGGCAGGGCCACAATGAGCAGTTCTTC,CASSSWQGHNEQFF
TRBJ2-7,TRBV19,.,TRBD2,TGTGCCACCTCACTAGCGGGGGGGGCCTACGAGCAGTACTTC,CATSLAGGAYEQYF
TRBJ2-2,TRBV5-6,.,TRBD1,TGTGCCAGCAGTTACGGACAGGGGGCAGGAAGGGACACCGGGGAGCTGTTTTTT,CASSYGQGAGRDTGELFF
TRBJ1-1,TRBV4-2,.,.,TGTGCCAGCAGCCCTTTTTTGAACACTGAAGCTTTCTTT,CASSPFLNTEAFF
TRBJ2-5,TRBV7-9,once,.,TGTGCCAGCAGCTTAGCACAGGGTATATGGGAGACCCAGTACTTC,CASSLAQGIWETQYF
TRBJ2-7,TRBV5-4,.,TRBD2,TGTGCCAGCAGCTCTCCCGACGCGGGACTAGGGCAGTACTTC,CASSSPDAGLGQYF
TRBJ2-7,TRBV29-1,.,TRBD2,TGCAGCGTTCGCGGACTAGCGGGGCGGGACGAGCAGTACTTC,CSVRGLAGRDEQYF
TRBJ1-1,TRBV19,.,TRBD1,TGTGCCAGTAGTATTGAAGGACAGGGGGGCACGCACACTGAAGCTTTCTTT,CASSIEGQGGTHTEAFF
TRBJ2-7,TRBV6-6,.,.,TGTGCCAGCAGTCCCCAGGCCGTAAGCTCCTACGAGCAGTACTTC,CASSPQAVSSYEQYF
TRBJ2-7,TRBV7-2,.,.,TGTGCCAGCAGCTTAGCGGAGGGGTACTACGAGCAGTACTTC,CASSLAEGYYEQYF
TRBJ2-1,TRBV6-6,.,TRBD2,TGTGCCAGCATTACCTTAGCGGGAGGGTCCTACAATGAGCAGTTCTTC,CASITLAGGSYNEQFF
TRBJ1-4,TRBV19,.,.,TGTGCCACCAAGAAGACAGCTTTTGGAAAACTGTTTTTT,CATKKTAFGKLFF
TRBJ2-1,TRBV6-5,.,TRBD1,TGTGCCAGCAGCAGAGGACAGGGGGGATACAATGAGCAGTTCTTC,CASSRGQGGYNEQFF
TRBJ2-1,TRBV5-1,.,TRBD2,TGCGCCAGCAGCTTGCTAGCGGGCCCGAGGAATGAGCAGTTCTTC,CASSLLAGPRNEQFF
TRBJ1-3,TRBV19,.,.,TGTGCCAGTAGTATCCCACCCTGGAGTTCTGGAAACACCATATATTTT,CASSIPPWSSGNTIYF
TRBJ1-2,TRBV2,few,.,TGTGCCAGCAGTATCCGCAGGGGCAGGCGTATGAGGAATGGCTACACCTTC,CASSIRRGRRMRNGYTF
TRBJ2-7,TRBV7-2,.,.,TGTGCCAGCAGCCGCTCGGGATTATCCTACGAGCAGTACTTC,CASSRSGLSYEQYF
TRBJ2-5,TRBV2,.,TRBD1,TGTGTCAGCAGTGAAAGGGGGCTGGAGACCCAGTACTTC,CVSSERGLETQYF
TRBJ1-2,TRBV7-8,few,.,TGTGCCAGCAGCTCAATTAACTATGGCTACACCTTC,CASSSINYGYTF
TRBJ2-1,TRBV13,.,.,TGTGCCAGCAGCTCCCCGACTGATGAGCAGTTCTTC,CASSSPTDEQFF
TRBJ2-3,TRBV11-2,.,TRBD2,TGTGCCAGCAGCTTGGCGGGGGGGAGGGATACGCAGTATTTT,CASSLAGGRDTQYF
TRBJ1-4,TRBV10-3,.,TRBD1,TGTGCCATCAGTGAGCAACGACAGGGGGCAAGTGAAAAACTGTTTTTT,CAISEQRQGASEKLFF
TRBJ1-1,TRBV2,.,.,TGTGCCAGCAGTGAACTGCCAGTGAACACTGAAGCTTTCTTT,CASSELPVNTEAFF
TRBJ1-2,TRBV6-5,.,.,TGTGCCAGCAGTGTACAGGTTTCTAACTATGGCTACACCTTC,CASSVQVSNYGYTF
TRBJ1-5,TRBV7-2,.,.,TGTGCCAGCAGCTATCCCCGGAGCAATCAGCCCCAGCATTTT,CASSYPRSNQPQHF
TRBJ2-7,TRBV19,.,.,TGTGCCAGTAGGGCGGGATACGAGCAGTACTTC,CASRAGYEQYF
TRBJ1-6,TRBV2,.,.,TGTGCCAGCAGTGAGGGCAGCCTACTCCTCCACTTT,CASSEGSLLLHF
TRBJ2-3,TRBV5-1,.,TRBD1,TGCGCCAGCAGGCCTGGGACAGGGGGGGCAGATACGCAGTATTTT,CASRPGTGGADTQYF
TRBJ1-5,TRBV4-1,once,TRBD1,TGCGCCAGCAGCCCGGACAGGGGAACGATAGGCAATCAGCCCCAGCATTTT,CASSPDRGTIGNQPQHF
TRBJ2-2,TRBV14,.,.,TGTGCCAGCAGCCAAGATGCGCGCCCCGGTGGCACCGGGGAGCTGTTTTTT,CASSQDARPGGTGELFF
TRBJ2-3,TRBV11-2,.,.,TGTGCCAGCAGCTTAGCTGGACAGAGCACAGATACGCAGTATTTT,CASSLAGQSTDTQYF
TRBJ2-3,TRBV30,.,TRBD2,TGTGCCTGGAGTCACCCGGGAGGGACACGGCAGTATTTT,CAWSHPGGTRQYF
TRBJ1-5,TRBV19,.,TRBD1,TGTGCCAGTAGCCAGGGGGCCAGGCAGCCCCAGCATTTT,CASSQGARQPQHF
TRBJ1-1,TRBV10-3,.,.,TGTGCCATCAGTTCCCACAGGGATGACACTGAAGCTTTCTTT,CAISSHRDDTEAFF
TRBJ2-5,TRBV2,.,.,TGTGCCAGCAGTGAGGACAGAGGGGAGACCCAGTACTTC,CASSEDRGETQYF
TRBJ1-5,TRBV2,.,.,TGTGCCAGCAGTGAATGGCGGGAAGGGGTCCAGCATTTT,CASSEWREGVQHF
TRBJ2-3,TRBV5-5,.,TRBD2,TGTGCCAGCAGCAGGGGACTAGCGGGGGGCACAGATACGCAGTATTTT,CASSRGLAGGTDTQYF